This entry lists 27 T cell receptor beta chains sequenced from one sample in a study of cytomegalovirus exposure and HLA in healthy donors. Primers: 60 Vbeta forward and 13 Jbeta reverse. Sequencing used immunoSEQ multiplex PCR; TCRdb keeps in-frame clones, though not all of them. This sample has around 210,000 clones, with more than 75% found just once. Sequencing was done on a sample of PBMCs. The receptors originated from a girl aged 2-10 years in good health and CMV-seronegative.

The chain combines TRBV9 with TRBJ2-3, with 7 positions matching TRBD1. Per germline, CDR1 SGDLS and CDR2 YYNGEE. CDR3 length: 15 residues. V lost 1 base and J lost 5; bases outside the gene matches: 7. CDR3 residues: CASSVWGSGGDTQYF. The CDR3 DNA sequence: TGTGCCAGCAGCGTATGGGGCTCAGGGGGAGATACGCAGTATTTT.

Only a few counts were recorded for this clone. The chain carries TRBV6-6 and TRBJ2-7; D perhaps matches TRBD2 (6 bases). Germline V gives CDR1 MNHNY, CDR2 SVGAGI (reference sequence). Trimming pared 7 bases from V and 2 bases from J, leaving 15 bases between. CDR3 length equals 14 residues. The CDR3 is CASTLGGNTYEQYF. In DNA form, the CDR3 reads TGTGCCAGCACTCTGGGGGGAAATACCTACGAGCAGTACTTC.

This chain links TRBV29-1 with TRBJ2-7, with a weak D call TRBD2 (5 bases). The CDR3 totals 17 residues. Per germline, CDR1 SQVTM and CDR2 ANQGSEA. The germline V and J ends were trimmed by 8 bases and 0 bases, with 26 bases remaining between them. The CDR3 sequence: CSTPSAAPDCSSYEQYF. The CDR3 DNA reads TGCAGCACACCTTCTGCGGCCCCGGACTGTAGCTCCTACGAGCAGTACTTC.

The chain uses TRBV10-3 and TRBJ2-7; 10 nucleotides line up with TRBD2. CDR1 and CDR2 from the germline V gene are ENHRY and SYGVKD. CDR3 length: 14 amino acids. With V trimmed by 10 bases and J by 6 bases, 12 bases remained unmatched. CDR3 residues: CATRTLAGSGEQYF. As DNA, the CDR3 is TGTGCCACCCGTACACTAGCGGGGTCGGGCGAGCAGTACTTC.

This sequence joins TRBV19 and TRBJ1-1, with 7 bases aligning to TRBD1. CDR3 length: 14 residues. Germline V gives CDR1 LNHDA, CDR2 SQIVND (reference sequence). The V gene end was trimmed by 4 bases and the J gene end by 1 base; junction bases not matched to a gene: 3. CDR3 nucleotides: TGTGCCAGTAGTAGGAGACAGGGGAACACTGAAGCTTTCTTT. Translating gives CASSRRQGNTEAFF.

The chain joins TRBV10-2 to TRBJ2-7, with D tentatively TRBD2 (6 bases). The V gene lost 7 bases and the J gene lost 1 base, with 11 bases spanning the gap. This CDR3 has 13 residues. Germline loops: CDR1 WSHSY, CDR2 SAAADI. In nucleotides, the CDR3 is TGCGCCAGCACCTCTGGGGGGTCCTACGAGCAGTACTTC. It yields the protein CASTSGGSYEQYF.

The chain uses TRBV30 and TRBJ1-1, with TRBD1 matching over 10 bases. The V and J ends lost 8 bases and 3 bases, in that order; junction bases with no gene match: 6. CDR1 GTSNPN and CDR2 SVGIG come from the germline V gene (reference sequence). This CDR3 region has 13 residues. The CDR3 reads CARQGQGYTEAFF. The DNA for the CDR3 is TGTGCCCGTCAGGGACAGGGGTACACTGAAGCTTTCTTT.

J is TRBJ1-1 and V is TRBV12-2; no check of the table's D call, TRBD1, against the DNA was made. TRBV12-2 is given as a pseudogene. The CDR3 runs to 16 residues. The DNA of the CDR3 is TGTGCAAGTCGCTTAGAGGGGACAGGAGAGAACACTGAAGCTTTCTTT. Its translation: CASRLEGTGENTEAFF.

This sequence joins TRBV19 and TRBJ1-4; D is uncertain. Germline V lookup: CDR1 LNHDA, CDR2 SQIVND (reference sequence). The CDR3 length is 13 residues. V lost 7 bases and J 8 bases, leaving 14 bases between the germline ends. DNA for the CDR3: TGTGCCAGTATGTCCGGGGTTGGCGAAAAACTGTTTTTT. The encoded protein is CASMSGVGEKLFF.

The CDR3 here is CASSYVSGNTIYF. CDR3 coding DNA: TGTGCCAGCAGTTACGTGAGCGGAAACACCATATATTTT. The rearrangement uses TRBV6-5 and TRBJ1-3; D ambiguous. Germline-derived CDR1 and CDR2 are MNHEY and SVGAGI. Trimming took 2 bases from V and 4 from J, leaving 6 bases between them. This CDR3 has 13 residues.

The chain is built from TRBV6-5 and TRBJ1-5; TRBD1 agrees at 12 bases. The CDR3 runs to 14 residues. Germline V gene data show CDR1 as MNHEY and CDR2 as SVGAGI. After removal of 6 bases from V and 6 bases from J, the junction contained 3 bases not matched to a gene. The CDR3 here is CASRGQGASQPQHF. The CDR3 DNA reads TGTGCCAGCAGGGGACAGGGGGCGAGTCAGCCCCAGCATTTT.

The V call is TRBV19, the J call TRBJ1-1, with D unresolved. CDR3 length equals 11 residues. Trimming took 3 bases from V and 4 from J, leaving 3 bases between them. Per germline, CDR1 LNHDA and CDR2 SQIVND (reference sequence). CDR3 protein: CASSILTEAFF. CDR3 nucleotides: TGTGCCAGTAGTATCCTCACTGAAGCTTTCTTT.

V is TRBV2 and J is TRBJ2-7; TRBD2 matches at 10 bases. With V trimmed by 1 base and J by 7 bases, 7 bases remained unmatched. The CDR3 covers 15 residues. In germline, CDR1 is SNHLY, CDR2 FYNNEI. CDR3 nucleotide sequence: TGTGCCAGCAGTGAAGAGCTAGCGGGAGTGGGGGAGCAGTACTTC. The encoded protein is CASSEELAGVGEQYF.

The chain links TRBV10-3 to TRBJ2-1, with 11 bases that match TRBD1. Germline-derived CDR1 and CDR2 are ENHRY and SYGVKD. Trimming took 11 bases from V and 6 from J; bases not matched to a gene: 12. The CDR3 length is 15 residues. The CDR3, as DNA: TGTGCCGCCGATCCCGGGACAGGGGGAGGCAATGAGCAGTTCTTC. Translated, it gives CAADPGTGGGNEQFF.

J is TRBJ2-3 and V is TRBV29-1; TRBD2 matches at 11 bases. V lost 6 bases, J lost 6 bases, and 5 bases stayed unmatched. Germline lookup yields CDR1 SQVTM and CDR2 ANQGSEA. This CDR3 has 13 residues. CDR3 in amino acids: CSVTPSGRDTQYF. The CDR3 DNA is TGCAGCGTGACCCCTAGCGGGAGGGATACGCAGTATTTT.

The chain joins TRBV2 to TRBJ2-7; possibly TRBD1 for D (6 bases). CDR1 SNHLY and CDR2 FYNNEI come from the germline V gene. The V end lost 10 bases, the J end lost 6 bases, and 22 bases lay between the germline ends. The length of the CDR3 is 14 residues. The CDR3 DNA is TGTGCCACAACCGGAGATCCATACAGGGCCGAGCAGTACTTC. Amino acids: CATTGDPYRAEQYF. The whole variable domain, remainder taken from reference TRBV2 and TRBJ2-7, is EPEVTQTPSHQVTQMGQEVILRCVPISNHLYFYWYRQILGQKVEFLVSFYNNEISEKSEIFDDQFSVERPDGSNFTLKIRSTKLEDSAMYFCATTGDPYRAEQYFGPGTRLTVT.

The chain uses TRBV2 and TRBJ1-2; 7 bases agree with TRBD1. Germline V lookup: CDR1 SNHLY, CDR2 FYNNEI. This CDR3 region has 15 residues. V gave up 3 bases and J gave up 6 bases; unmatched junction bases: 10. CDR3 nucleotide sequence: TGTGCCAGCAGTGAGCTGGACAGGATGAGGGATGGCTACACCTTC. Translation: CASSELDRMRDGYTF.

The CDR3 nucleotides read TGTGCCAGCAGCCTCCGGACAGGGAGCGGGTTATCCTACAATGAGCAGTTCTTC. Translated: CASSLRTGSGLSYNEQFF. The chain joins TRBV7-2 to TRBJ2-1, with 8 positions matching TRBD1. Looked up from germline, CDR1 is SGHTA and CDR2 is FQGNSA. The CDR3 runs 18 residues. Trimming cost V 5 bases and J 1 base; bases outside gene matches: 13.

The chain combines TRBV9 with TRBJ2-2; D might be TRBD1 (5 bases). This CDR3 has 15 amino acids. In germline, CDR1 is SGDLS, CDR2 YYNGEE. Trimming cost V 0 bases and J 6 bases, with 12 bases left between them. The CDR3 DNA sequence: TGTGCCAGCAGCGTAGATTTAGGGGTCCCCGGGGAGCTGTTTTTT. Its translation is CASSVDLGVPGELFF.

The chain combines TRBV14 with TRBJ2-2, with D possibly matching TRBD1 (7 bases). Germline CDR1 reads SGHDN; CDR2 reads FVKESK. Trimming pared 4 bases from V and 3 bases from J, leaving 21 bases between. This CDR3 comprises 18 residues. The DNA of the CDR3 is TGTGCCAGCAGCCCGCGACGGGGGTCGACAGGGCACACCGGGGAGCTGTTTTTT. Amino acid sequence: CASSPRRGSTGHTGELFF.

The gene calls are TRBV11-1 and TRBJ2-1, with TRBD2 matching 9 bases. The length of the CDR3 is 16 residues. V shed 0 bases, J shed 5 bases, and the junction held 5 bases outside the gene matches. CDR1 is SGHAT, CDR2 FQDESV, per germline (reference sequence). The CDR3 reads CASSLAWRGGNNEQFF. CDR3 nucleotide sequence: TGTGCCAGCAGCTTAGCGTGGCGGGGGGGCAACAATGAGCAGTTCTTC.

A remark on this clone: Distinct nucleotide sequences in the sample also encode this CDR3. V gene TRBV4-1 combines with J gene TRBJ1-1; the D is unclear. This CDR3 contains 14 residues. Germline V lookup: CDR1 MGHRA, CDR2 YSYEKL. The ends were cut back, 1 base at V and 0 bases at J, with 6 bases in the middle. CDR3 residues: CASSQVGLNTEAFF. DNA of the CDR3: TGCGCCAGCAGCCAAGTCGGGTTGAACACTGAAGCTTTCTTT.

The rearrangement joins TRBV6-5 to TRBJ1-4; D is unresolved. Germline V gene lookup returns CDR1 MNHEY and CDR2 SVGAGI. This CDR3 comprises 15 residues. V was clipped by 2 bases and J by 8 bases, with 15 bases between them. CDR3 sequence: CASSYIRGFNEKLFF. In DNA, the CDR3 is TGTGCCAGCAGTTACATCAGAGGGTTTAACGAAAAACTGTTTTTT.

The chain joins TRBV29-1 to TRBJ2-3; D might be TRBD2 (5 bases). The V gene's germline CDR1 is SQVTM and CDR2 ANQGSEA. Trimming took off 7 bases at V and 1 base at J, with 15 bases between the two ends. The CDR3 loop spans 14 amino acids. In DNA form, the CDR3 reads TGCAGCGCCCTCCGGGATAGCGGCACAGATACGCAGTATTTT. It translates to CSALRDSGTDTQYF.

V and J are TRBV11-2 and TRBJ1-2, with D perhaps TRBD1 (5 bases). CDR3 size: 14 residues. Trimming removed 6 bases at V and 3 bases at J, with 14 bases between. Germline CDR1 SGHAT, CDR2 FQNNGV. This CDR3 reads CASRARDSDYGYTF. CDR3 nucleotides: TGTGCCAGCAGGGCCCGGGACTCTGACTATGGCTACACCTTC.

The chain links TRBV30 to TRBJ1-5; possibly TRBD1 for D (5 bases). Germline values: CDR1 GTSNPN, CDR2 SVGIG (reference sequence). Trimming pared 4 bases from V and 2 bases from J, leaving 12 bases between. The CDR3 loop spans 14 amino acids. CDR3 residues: CAWNAARGNQPQHF. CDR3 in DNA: TGTGCCTGGAATGCGGCCAGGGGCAATCAGCCCCAGCATTTT.

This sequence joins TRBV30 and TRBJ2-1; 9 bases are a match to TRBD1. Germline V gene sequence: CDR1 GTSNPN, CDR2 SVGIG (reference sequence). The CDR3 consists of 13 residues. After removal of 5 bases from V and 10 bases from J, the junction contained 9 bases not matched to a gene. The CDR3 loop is CAWAGTGRGEQFF. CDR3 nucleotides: TGTGCCTGGGCCGGGACAGGGAGAGGGGAGCAGTTCTTC.